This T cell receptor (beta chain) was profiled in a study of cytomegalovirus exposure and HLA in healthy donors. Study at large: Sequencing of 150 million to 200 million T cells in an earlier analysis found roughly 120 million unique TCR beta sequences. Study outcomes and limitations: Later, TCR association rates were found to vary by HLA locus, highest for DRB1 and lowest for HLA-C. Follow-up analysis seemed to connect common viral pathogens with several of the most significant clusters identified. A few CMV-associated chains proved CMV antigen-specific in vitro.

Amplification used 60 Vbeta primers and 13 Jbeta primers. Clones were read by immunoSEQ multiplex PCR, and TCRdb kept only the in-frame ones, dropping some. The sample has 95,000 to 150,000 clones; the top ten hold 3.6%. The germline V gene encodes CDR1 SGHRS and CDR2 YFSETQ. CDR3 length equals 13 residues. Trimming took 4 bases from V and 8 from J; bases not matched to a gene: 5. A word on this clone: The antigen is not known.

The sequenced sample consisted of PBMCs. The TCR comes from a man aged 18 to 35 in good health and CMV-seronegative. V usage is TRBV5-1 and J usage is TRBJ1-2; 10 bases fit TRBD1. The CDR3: CASSPGQGGGYTF. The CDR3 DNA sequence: TGCGCCAGCAGCCCAGGACAGGGGGGCGGCTACACCTTC.